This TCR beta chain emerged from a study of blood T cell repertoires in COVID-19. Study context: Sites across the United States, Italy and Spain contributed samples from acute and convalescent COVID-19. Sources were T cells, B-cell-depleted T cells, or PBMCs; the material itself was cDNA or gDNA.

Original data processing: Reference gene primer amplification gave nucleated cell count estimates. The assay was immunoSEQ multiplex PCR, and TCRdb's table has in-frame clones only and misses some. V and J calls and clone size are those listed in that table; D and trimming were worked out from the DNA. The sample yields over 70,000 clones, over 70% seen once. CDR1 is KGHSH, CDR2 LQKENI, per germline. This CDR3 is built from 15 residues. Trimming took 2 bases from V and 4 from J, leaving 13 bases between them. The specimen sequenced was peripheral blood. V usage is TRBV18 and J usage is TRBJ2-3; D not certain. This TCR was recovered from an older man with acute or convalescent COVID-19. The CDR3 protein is CASSPMLSVSDTQYF. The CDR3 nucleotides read TGTGCCAGCTCACCAATGTTGTCGGTCTCAGATACGCAGTATTTT.